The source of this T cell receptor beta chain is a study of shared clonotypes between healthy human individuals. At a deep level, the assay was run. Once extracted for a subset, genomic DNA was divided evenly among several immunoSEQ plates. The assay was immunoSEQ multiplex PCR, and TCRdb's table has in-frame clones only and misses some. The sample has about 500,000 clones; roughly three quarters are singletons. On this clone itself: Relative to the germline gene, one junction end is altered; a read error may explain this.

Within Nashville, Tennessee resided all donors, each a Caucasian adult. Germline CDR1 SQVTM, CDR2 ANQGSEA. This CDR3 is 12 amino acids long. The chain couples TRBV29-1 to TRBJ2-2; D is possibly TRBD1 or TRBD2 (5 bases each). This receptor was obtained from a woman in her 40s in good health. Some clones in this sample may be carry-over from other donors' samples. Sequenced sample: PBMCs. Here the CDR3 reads CSGGREHRGAVF. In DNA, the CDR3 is TGCAGCGGGGGACGTGAACACCGGGGAGCTGTTTTT.